This TCR beta chain was captured by sequencing in a study of blood T cell repertoires in COVID-19. Study-wide context: COVID-19 samples, acute and convalescent, were from the United States, Italy and Spain. PBMCs, B-cell-depleted T cells, or T cells were the source of the cDNA or gDNA that made up the material.

The length of the CDR3 is 15 residues. V gave up 8 bases and J gave up 4 bases, with 20 bases separating them. CDR1 is SGHAT and CDR2 is FQDESV in the germline V gene (reference sequence). How the authors handled the data: Nucleated cell number was recorded as an estimate derived from reference gene primer amplification. The assay was immunoSEQ multiplex PCR, and TCRdb's table has in-frame clones only and misses some. The D gene and trimming were derived from the DNA, and the V and J assignments and clone size from that table. This table has approximately 200,000 clones, over 70% appearing once. Source material: peripheral blood. This sequence originates from a man aged 60 to 75 with active or convalescent COVID-19. The genes are TRBV11-1 and TRBJ1-1; tentative D call: TRBD1 (5 bases). DNA of the CDR3: TGTGCCAGCGGGGCGGGGAGGAACGTCGGCACTGAAGCTTTCTTT. Its translation: CASGAGRNVGTEAFF.